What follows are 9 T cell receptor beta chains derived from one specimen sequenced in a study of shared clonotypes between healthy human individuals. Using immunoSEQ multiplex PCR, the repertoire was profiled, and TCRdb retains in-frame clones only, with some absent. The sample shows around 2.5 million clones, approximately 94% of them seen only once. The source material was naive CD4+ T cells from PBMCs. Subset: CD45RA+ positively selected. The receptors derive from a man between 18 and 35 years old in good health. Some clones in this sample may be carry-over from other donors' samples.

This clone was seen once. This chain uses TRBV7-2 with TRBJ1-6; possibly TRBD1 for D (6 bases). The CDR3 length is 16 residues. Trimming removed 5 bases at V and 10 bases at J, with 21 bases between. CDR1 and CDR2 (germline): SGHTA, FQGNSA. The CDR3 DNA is TGTGCCAGCAGCCCTCCCCGACAGGTTGTGGGGTCACCCCTCCACTTT. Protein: CASSPPRQVVGSPLHF.

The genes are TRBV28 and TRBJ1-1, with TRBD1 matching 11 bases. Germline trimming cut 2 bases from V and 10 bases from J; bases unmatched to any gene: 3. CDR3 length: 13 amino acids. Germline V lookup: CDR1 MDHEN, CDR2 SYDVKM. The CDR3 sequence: CASSLGQGARAFF. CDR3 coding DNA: TGTGCCAGCAGTTTAGGACAGGGGGCGCGAGCTTTCTTT.

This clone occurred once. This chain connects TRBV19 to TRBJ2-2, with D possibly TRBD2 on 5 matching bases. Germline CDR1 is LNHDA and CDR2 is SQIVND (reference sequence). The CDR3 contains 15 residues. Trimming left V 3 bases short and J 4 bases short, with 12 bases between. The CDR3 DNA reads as TGTGCCAGTAGTATGAGGAGGCGTAGCACCGGGGAGCTGTTTTTT. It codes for CASSMRRRSTGELFF.

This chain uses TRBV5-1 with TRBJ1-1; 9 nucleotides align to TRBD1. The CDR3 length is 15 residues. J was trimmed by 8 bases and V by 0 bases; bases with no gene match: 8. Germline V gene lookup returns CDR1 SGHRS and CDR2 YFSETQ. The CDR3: CASSLAGTGSWEAFF. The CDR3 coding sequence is TGCGCCAGCAGCTTGGCCGGGACAGGGTCGTGGGAAGCTTTCTTT.

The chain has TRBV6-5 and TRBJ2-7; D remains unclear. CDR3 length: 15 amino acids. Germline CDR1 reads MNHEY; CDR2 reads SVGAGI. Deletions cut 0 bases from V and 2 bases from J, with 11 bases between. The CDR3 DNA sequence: TGTGCCAGCAGTTACTCGAGTAAAGATGCCTACGAGCAGTACTTC. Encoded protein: CASSYSSKDAYEQYF.

CDR3 in amino acids: CASSLQGANSPLHF. The CDR3 DNA follows: TGTGCCAGCAGTTTGCAGGGGGCCAATTCACCCCTCCACTTT. The chain uses TRBV6-6 and TRBJ1-6; TRBD1 aligns across 8 bases. The V gene's germline CDR1 is MNHNY and CDR2 SVGAGI (reference sequence). The CDR3 length is 14 residues. J lost 7 bases, V lost 4 bases, and 3 bases had no gene match.

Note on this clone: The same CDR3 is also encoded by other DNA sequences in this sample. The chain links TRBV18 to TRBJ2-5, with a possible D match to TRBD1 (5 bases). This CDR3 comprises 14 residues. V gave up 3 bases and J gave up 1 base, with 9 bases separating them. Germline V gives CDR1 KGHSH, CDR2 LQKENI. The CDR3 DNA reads TGTGCCAGCTCACCGGCAGGGCTCCAAGAGACCCAGTACTTC. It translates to CASSPAGLQETQYF.

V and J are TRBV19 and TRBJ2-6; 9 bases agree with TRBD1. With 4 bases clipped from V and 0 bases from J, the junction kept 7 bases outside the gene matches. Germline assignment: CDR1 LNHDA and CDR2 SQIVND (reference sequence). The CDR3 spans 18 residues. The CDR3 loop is CASSRGTGSTSGANVLTF. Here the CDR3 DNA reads TGTGCCAGTAGTAGAGGGACAGGGTCCACCTCTGGGGCCAACGTCCTGACTTTC.

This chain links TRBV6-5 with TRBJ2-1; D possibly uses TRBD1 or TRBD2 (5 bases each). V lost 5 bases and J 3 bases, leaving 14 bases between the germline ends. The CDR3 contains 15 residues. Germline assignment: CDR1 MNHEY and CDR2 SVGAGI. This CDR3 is CASSPSGTHYNEQFF. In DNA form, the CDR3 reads TGTGCCAGCAGTCCTTCCGGGACCCACTACAATGAGCAGTTCTTC.